This T cell receptor beta chain was retrieved from a study of T cell responses to AZD1222 COVID-19 vaccine. A note on this clone: Antigen unknown.

Broader study findings: Across spike, vaccine-associated CD4 TCRs were found, dominant at 160-218 and 743-854. Repertoire sampling occurred only after the peak T cell response. With two AZD1222 doses given, Spike-specific TCR breadth and depth both rose.

Profiled with immunoSEQ multiplex PCR; TCRdb holds only in-frame clones, not every one. The profile covers fewer than 85,000 clones, with more than 75% appearing a single time and roughly 3.9% taken by the ten largest. The CDR3 has 15 residues. The V gene's germline CDR1 is SNHLY and CDR2 FYNNEI. V was pared by 6 bases and J by 3 bases, with 6 bases of the junction left unmatched. The chain carries TRBV2 and TRBJ1-4; TRBD1 aligns across 8 bases. The sequencing here drew on peripheral blood, taken on day 0 of AZD1222 vaccination. The receptor was isolated from an adult in good health. CDR3 in DNA: TGTGCCAGCAGGAGGGGGACAGGTCCTAATGAAAAACTGTTTTTT. Translated: CASRRGTGPNEKLFF.